This T cell receptor (beta chain) was recorded in a study of blood T cells in healthy people across ages. Study summary: Per two T cells, template switching captured roughly one barcoded beta molecule.

The second PCR ran roughly 7 to 11 cycles with a sample-barcoded 5' primer and J-beta primers. A template-switch adaptor containing 12 random nucleotides labeled each cDNA molecule. TCRdb fed the 5' RACE reads into MiXCR, producing one record per CDR3 protein. The table includes hundreds of thousands of distinct CDR3 sequences, approximately 21% detected once. A word on this clonotype: The antigen remains unidentified.

The CDR3 runs 16 residues. V dropped 3 bases and J dropped 7; count of bases not matched to a gene: 10. Germline-derived CDR1 and CDR2 are DFQATT and SNEGSKA (reference sequence). Study-wide findings and caveats: Roughly linear age-related decline in beta diversity appeared, significant by age around 40. Naive CD4+ cells and diversity were both higher in long-lived donors than in aged donors.

The chain links TRBV20-1 to TRBJ2-2, with 11 bases aligning to TRBD2. The receptor's source is a man between 65 and 85 years old in good health. The sample was blood. CDR3 coding DNA: TGCAGTGCTAGTTATAGCGGGAGGGCCTTAGGCGGGGAGCTGTTTTTT. This codes for CSASYSGRALGGELFF.